This T cell receptor beta chain appears in the sequencing data of a study of read filtering for tumor transcriptome and immune sequencing. Overall study: Mean patient age was roughly 66 years, range about 47 to 85; around 17 male, roughly 14 female. DNase treatment preceded whole-transcriptome library preparation.

General observations from the study: The CD138-negative fraction was mixed bone marrow immune cells, not pure T cells.

CDR1 and CDR2 (germline): SGHTA, FQGTGA. The CDR3 runs 13 residues. The V and J ends lost 5 bases and 5 bases respectively, with 12 bases between them. The library was built from about 370 ng RNA with molecular barcoded adaptors for alpha/delta and beta/gamma chains. A single record per CDR3 protein comes from TCRdb applying MiXCR to the reads. Of about 38,000 distinct CDR3 sequences listed, roughly 13% are singletons. Comments on this clonotype: No antigen is known for it. Being one base from a much bigger clone, this may be a read error. This CDR3 is missing its conserved last phenylalanine or tryptophan, likely due to a read error.

The chain links TRBV7-3 to TRBJ2-5; possibly TRBD1 or TRBD2 for D (5 bases each). Sequenced material: a population of CD138-negative cells sorted from bone marrow. The origin of this receptor is a donor aged 40 or over with multiple myeloma. CDR3 sequence reads: CASSRDLWETQYL. DNA for the CDR3: TGTGCCAGCAGCAGGGACCTTTGGGAGACCCAGTACCTC.